These 8 T cell receptor beta chains share one sample of origin, sequenced in a study of shared clonotypes between healthy human individuals. The assay was immunoSEQ multiplex PCR, and TCRdb's table has in-frame clones only and misses some. This table holds about a million clones, 65% to 80% found once. What was sequenced was memory CD4+ T cells sorted from blood. Noted subset: CD45RA-negative fraction. The receptors were sampled from a man aged 18-30 years in good health.

The chain couples TRBV18 to TRBJ2-5; perhaps TRBD1 as D (5 bases). The CDR3 runs 14 residues. The germline V and J ends were trimmed by 1 base and 2 bases, with 8 bases remaining between them. Germline lookup yields CDR1 KGHSH and CDR2 LQKENI. CDR3 bases: TGTGCCAGCTCACCACGGTCAGGGCAAGAGACCCAGTACTTC. Its protein is CASSPRSGQETQYF.

V and J are TRBV5-1 and TRBJ1-5, with 7 positions matching TRBD1. Germline V gene lookup returns CDR1 SGHRS and CDR2 YFSETQ. CDR3 length: 15 amino acids. V was clipped by 0 bases and J by 6 bases; unmatched bases: 6. For the CDR3, the DNA is TGCGCCAGCAGCTTGGAAGGGGACAGCGGTCAGCCCCAGCATTTT. Amino acid sequence: CASSLEGDSGQPQHF.

V and J are TRBV11-2 and TRBJ2-3; tentatively, D is TRBD2 (6 bases). The CDR3 sequence is 14 residues long. V lost 4 bases and J 4 bases, leaving 12 bases between the germline ends. Germline-derived CDR1 and CDR2 are SGHAT and FQNNGV. CDR3: CASSSRLVADTQYF. The CDR3 coding sequence is TGTGCCAGCAGCTCCAGACTAGTTGCAGATACGCAGTATTTT.

This clone was detected many times. In DNA form, the CDR3 reads TGTGCCTGGAGTGTAGGGGGGCATACTTTCTTT. This encodes CAWSVGGHTFF. The chain recombines TRBV30 with TRBJ1-1; possibly TRBD1 for D (6 bases). Trimming cost V 0 bases and J 12 bases, with 11 bases left between them. There are 11 residues in the CDR3. Germline assignment: CDR1 GTSNPN and CDR2 SVGIG (reference sequence).

This clone appeared a single time. The chain recombines TRBV7-2 with TRBJ2-1, with D tentatively TRBD2 (6 bases). V dropped 11 bases and J dropped 6 bases, with 20 bases sitting between them. CDR3 length: 14 amino acids. Germline V gene lookup returns CDR1 SGHTA and CDR2 FQGNSA. CDR3 sequence: CAGGTGGSVNEQFF. CDR3 coding DNA: TGTGCCGGCGGGACTGGGGGATCTGTCAATGAGCAGTTCTTC.

Remarks on this clone: The same CDR3 is also encoded by other DNA sequences in this sample. The chain recombines TRBV9 with TRBJ2-2, with a possible D match to TRBD1 (6 bases). Germline lookup yields CDR1 SGDLS and CDR2 YYNGEE. This CDR3 is 15 amino acids long. Trimming took off 0 bases at V and 2 bases at J, with 8 bases between the two ends. CDR3 DNA sequence: TGTGCCAGCAGCGTAGGTGGGACAAACACCGGGGAGCTGTTTTTT. Protein product: CASSVGGTNTGELFF.

Of note for this clone: An end of the junction differs from the germline gene, which may be a read error. The V call is TRBV5-4, the J call TRBJ1-1; 8 bases map to TRBD1. Germline V gene lookup returns CDR1 SGHNT and CDR2 YYREEE (reference sequence). This CDR3 has 13 residues. In DNA, the CDR3 is TGTGCCAGCAGCTTCGACAGGGGCCGCGTCTGGGGCTTT. Its protein product is CASSFDRGRVWGF.

The J gene is TRBJ1-5, the V gene TRBV19; TRBD1 matches 8 bases. The ends lost 7 bases at V and 7 bases at J; junction bases unmatched: 9. The CDR3 sequence is 14 residues long. Per germline, CDR1 LNHDA and CDR2 SQIVND (reference sequence). The CDR3 sequence: CASKDRVFWQPQHF. The CDR3 nucleotides read TGTGCCAGTAAGGACAGGGTATTTTGGCAGCCCCAGCATTTT. Complete variable domain (other parts from reference TRBV19 and TRBJ1-5): DGGITQSPKYLFRKEGQNVTLSCEQNLNHDAMYWYRQDPGQGLRLIYYSQIVNDFQKGDIAEGYSVSREKKESFPLTVTSAQKNPTAFYLCASKDRVFWQPQHFGDGTRLSIL.